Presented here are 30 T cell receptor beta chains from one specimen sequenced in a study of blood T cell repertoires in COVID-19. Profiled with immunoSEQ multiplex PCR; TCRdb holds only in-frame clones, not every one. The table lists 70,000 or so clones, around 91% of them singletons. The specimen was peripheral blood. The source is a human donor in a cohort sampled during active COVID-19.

CDR3 loop: CAITRGGDSPLHF. DNA of the CDR3: TGTGCCATCACCCGCGGGGGCGATTCACCCCTCCACTTT. The chain couples TRBV10-3 to TRBJ1-6; maybe TRBD1 (6 bases). Trimming shortened V by 7 bases and J by 8 bases, and 12 bases separated the two germline ends. Germline CDR1 is ENHRY and CDR2 is SYGVKD. The CDR3 runs to 13 residues.

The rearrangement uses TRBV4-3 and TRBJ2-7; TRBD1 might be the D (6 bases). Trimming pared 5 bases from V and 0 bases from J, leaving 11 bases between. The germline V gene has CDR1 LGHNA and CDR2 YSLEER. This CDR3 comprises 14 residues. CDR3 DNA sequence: TGCGCCAGCAGCAGGACAGAGAGCTCCTACGAGCAGTACTTC. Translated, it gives CASSRTESSYEQYF.

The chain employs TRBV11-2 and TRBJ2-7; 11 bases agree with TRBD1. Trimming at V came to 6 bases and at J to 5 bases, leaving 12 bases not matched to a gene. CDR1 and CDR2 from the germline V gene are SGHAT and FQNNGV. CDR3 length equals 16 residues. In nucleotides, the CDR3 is TGTGCCAGCAGTTCTCGTAGGGGACAGGGGGTACACGAGCAGTACTTC. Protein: CASSSRRGQGVHEQYF.

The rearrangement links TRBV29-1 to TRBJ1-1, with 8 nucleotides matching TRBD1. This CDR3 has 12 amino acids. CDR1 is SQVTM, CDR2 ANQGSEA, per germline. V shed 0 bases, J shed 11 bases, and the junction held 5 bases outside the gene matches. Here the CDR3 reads CSVEDLDREAFF. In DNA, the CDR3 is TGCAGCGTTGAAGATCTGGACAGGGAGGCTTTCTTT.

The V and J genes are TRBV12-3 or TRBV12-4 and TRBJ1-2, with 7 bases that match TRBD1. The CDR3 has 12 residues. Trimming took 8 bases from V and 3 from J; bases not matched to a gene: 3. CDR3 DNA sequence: TGTGCCAGCGCGACAGGGTACTATGGCTACACCTTC. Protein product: CASATGYYGYTF.

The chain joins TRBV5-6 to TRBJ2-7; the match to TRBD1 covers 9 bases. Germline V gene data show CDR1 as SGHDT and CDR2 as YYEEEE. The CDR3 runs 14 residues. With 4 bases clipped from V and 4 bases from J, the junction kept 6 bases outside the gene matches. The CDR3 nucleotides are TGTGCCAGCAGCGTAGACAGGGGGTTATACGAGCAGTACTTC. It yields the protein CASSVDRGLYEQYF.

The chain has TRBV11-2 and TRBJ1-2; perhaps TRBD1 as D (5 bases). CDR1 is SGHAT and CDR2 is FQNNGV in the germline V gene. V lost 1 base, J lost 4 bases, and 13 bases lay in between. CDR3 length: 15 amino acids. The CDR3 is CASSLAGRVAYGYTF. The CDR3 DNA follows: TGTGCCAGCAGCTTAGCCGGCAGGGTGGCCTATGGCTACACCTTC.

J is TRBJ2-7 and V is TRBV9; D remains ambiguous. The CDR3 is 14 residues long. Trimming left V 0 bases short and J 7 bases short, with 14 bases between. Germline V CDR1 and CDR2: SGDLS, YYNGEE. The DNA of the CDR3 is TGTGCCAGCAGCGTAGGTGGTAGATCGCGTGAGCAGTACTTC. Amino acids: CASSVGGRSREQYF.

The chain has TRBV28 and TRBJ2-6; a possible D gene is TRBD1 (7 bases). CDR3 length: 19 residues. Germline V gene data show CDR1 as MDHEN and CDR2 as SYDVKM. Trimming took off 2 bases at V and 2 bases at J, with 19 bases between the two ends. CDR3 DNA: TGTGCCAGCAGTTTAGCAGGGGGGCAGGGAAGGCCTGGGGCCAACGTCCTGACTTTC. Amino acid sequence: CASSLAGGQGRPGANVLTF.

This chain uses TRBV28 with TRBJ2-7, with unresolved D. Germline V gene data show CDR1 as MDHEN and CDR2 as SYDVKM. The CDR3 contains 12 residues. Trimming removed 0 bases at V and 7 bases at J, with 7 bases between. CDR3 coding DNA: TGTGCCAGCAGTTTATGGAGGCAAGAGCAGTACTTC. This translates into CASSLWRQEQYF.

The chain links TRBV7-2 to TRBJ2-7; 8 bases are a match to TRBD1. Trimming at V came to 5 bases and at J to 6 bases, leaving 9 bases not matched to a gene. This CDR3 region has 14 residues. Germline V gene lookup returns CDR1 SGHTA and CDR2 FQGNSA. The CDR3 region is CASSLDRGSGEQYF. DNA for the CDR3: TGTGCCAGCAGCCTAGACAGGGGTTCGGGCGAGCAGTACTTC.

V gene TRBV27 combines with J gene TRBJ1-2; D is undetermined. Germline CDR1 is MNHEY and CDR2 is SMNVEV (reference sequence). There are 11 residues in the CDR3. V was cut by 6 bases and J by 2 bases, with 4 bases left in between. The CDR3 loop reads CASRQNYGYTF. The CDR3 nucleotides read TGTGCCAGCAGACAAAACTATGGCTACACCTTC.

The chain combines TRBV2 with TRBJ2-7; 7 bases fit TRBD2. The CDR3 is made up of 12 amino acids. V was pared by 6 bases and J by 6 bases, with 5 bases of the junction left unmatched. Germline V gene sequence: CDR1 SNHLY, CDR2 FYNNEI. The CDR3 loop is CASRGEGTEQYF. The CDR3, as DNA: TGTGCCAGCAGGGGGGAGGGAACCGAGCAGTACTTC.

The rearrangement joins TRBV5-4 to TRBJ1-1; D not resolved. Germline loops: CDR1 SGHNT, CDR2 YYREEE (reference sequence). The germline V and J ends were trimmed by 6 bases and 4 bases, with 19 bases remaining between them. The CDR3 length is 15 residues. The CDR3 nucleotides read TGTGCCAGCAAATCGCCGAGGGAGGGATCCACTGAAGCTTTCTTT. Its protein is CASKSPREGSTEAFF.

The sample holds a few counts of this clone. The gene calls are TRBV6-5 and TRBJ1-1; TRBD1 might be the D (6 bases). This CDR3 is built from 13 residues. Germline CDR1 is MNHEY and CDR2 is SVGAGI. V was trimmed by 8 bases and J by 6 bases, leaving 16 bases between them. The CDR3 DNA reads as TGTGCCAGCCTAATCCCGGGGGGCGCTGAAGCTTTCTTT. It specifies CASLIPGGAEAFF.

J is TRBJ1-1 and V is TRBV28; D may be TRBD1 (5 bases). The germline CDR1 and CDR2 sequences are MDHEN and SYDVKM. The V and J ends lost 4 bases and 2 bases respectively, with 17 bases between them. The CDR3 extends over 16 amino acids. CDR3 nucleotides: TGTGCCAGCAGTTCCCCATCAACGGGACTTAACACTGAAGCTTTCTTT. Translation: CASSSPSTGLNTEAFF.

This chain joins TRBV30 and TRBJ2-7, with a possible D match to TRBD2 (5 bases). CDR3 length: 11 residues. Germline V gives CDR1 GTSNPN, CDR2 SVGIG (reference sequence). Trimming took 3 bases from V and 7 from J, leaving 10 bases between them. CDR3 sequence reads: CAWSPSGEQYF. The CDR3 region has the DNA TGTGCCTGGAGCCCATCGGGGGAGCAGTACTTC.

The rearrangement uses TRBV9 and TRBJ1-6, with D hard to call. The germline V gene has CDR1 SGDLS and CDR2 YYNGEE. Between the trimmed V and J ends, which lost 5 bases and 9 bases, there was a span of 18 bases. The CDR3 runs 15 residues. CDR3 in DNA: TGTGCCAGCAGGGAGGGCTCATCTGTAGGTTCACCCCTCCACTTT. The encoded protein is CASREGSSVGSPLHF.

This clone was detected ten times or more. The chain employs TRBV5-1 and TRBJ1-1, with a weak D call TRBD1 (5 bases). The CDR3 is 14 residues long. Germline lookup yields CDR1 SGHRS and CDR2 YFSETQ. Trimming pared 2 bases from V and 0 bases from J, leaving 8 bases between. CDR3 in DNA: TGCGCCAGCAGCTTTGGGACTTTGAACACTGAAGCTTTCTTT. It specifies CASSFGTLNTEAFF. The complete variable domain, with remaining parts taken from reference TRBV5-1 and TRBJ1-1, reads KAGVTQTPRYLIKTRGQQVTLSCSPISGHRSVSWYQQTPGQGLQFLFEYFSETQRNKGNFPGRFSGRQFSNSRSEMNVSTLELGDSALYLCASSFGTLNTEAFFGQGTRLTVV.

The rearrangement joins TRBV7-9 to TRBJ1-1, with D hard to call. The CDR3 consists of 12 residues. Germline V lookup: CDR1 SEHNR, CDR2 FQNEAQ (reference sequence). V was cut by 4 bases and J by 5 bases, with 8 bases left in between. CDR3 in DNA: TGTGCCAGCAGCTCCGGGGAGACTGAAGCTTTCTTT. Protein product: CASSSGETEAFF.

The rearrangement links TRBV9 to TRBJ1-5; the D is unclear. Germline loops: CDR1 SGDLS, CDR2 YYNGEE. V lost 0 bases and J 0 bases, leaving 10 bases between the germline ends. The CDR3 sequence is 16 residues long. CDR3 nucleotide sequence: TGTGCCAGCAGCGTAGTAAAGCGATATAGCAATCAGCCCCAGCATTTT. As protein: CASSVVKRYSNQPQHF.

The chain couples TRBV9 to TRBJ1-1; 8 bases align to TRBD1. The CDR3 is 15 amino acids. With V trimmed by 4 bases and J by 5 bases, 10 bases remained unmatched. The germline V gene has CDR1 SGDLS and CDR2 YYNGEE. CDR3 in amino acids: CASSPPRGQGTEAFF. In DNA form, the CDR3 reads TGTGCCAGCAGCCCTCCCAGGGGGCAAGGAACTGAAGCTTTCTTT.

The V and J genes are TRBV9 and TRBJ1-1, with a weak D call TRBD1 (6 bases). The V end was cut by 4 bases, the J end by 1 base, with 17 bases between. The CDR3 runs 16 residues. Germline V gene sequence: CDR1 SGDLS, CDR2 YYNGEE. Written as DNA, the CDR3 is TGTGCCAGCAGCCCCAGTTCCGGGACACCGAACACTGAAGCTTTCTTT. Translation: CASSPSSGTPNTEAFF.

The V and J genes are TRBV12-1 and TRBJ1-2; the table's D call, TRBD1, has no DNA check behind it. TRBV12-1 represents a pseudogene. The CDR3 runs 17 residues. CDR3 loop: CASSFGRQGPRGYGYTF. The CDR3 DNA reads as TGTGCCAGCAGCTTTGGGCGACAGGGACCCAGGGGCTATGGCTACACCTTC.

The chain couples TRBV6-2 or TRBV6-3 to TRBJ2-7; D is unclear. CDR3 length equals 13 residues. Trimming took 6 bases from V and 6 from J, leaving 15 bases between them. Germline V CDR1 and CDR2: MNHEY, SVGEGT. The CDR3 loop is CASSQLRDGEQYF. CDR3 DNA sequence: TGTGCCAGCAGCCAACTCCGAGATGGCGAGCAGTACTTC.

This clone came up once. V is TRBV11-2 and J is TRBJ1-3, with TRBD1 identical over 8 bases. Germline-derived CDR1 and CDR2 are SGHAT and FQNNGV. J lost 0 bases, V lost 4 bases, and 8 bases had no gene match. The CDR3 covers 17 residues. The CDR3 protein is CASSSGQGFNSGNTIYF. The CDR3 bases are TGTGCCAGCAGCTCTGGACAGGGATTTAACTCTGGAAACACCATATATTTT.

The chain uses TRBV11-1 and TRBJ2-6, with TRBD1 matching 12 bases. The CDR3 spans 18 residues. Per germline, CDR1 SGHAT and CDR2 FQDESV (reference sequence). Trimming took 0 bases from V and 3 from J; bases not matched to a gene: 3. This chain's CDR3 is CASSLAGTGGYGANVLTF. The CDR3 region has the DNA TGTGCCAGCAGCTTAGCTGGGACAGGGGGCTATGGGGCCAACGTCCTGACTTTC.

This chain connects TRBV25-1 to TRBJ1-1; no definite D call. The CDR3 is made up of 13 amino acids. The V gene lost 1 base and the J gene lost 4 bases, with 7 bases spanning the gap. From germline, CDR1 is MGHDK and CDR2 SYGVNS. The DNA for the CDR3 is TGTGCCAGCAGTGAATTTGCCGGCACTGAAGCTTTCTTT. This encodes CASSEFAGTEAFF.

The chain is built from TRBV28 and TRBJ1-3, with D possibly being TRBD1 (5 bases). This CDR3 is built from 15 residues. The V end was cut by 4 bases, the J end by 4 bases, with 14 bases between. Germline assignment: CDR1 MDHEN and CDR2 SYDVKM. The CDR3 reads CASSSRDSFGNTIYF. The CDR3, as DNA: TGTGCCAGCAGTTCTCGGGACTCTTTCGGAAACACCATATATTTT.

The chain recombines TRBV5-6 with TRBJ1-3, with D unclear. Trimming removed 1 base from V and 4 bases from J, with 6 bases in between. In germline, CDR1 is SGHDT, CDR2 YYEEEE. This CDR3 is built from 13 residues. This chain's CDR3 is CASSLSFGNTIYF. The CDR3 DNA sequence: TGTGCCAGCAGCTTGTCTTTCGGAAACACCATATATTTT.